This T cell receptor (beta chain) was documented in a study of blood T cell repertoires in COVID-19. Authors' processing steps: Reference gene primer amplification in the assay estimated nucleated cell counts. Measured with immunoSEQ multiplex PCR; TCRdb has only the in-frame clones, and not every one. Clone size and V and J calls were adopted from that table, with D and trimming inferred from the DNA. Among over 100,000 clones listed, about 80% were seen once. Deletions cut 3 bases from V and 3 bases from J, with 5 bases between. The CDR3 sequence is 12 residues long. CDR1 KGHSH and CDR2 LQKENI come from the germline V gene.

The chain is built from TRBV18 and TRBJ2-5, with D unresolved. The sequenced sample consisted of peripheral blood. The TCR sequence derives from a human donor in a cohort sampled during active COVID-19. The CDR3 here is CASSPQKETQYF. The CDR3 region has the DNA TGTGCCAGCTCACCCCAGAAAGAGACCCAGTACTTC.